A single T cell receptor (beta chain) is shown here with its context. Its cognate antigen is unknown. This sample was included in a study of T cell repertoires in cytomegalovirus infection. Across the whole study: Recently identified HLA-C-restricted CMV epitopes were among the peptides used. Indications of both CMV infection and matching HLA type were provided by public TCR beta signatures.

Regarding the study as a whole: Cumulative public TCR beta family frequency identified carriers of CMV plus the relevant HLA. The response measured ex vivo was dominated by TCR beta clonotypes (HLA-C-restricted and CMV-specific).

One entry per CDR3 protein results from TCRdb running MiXCR on the reads. The repertoire holds 650,000 to 850,000 distinct CDR3 sequences, with about 27% as singletons. Germline loops: CDR1 SGHVS, CDR2 FQNEAQ. V lost 1 base, J lost 1 base, and 4 bases stayed unmatched. The CDR3 totals 16 residues. This specimen consisted of cultured CD8+ T cells from PBMCs, obtained from culture after CMV antigen stimulation. The TCR sequence derives from a human donor in good health (CMV status not recorded). Some clones in this sample may be carry-over from other donors' samples. This chain links TRBV7-8 with TRBJ2-3, with 8 bases aligning to TRBD2. CDR3: CASSLEVAGRTDTQYF. The CDR3 DNA sequence: TGTGCCAGCAGCTTAGAGGTAGCGGGGCGCACAGATACGCAGTATTTT.